The TCR beta chain described here comes from a study of T-cell memory formation after mild COVID-19. Study information: The two donors had largely donor-specific TCR clusters.

A word on this clonotype: No antigen is known for it.

Overall study findings and caveats: Among clones peaking at day 37 in the second wave, SARS-CoV-2 specificity remained unconfirmed. Some clones that responded were present in memory (sampled pre-infection), which suggests cross-reactive memory joined. Day 15 to 85 contracting clones showed balanced CD4/CD8; later expanders leaned CD4+.

This CDR3 is 10 amino acids long. Between the trimmed V and J ends, which lost 6 bases and 8 bases, there was a span of 7 bases. CDR1 is MNHEY and CDR2 is SVGEGT in the germline V gene. TCRdb reprocessed the 5' RACE reads via MiXCR and lists one record per CDR3 protein. Among roughly 500,000 distinct CDR3 sequences listed, roughly 22% were seen once. V is TRBV6-2 or TRBV6-3 and J is TRBJ1-2; the D is unclear. The TCR sequence derives from an adult woman who had mild COVID-19 (a few samples of this study predate the infection). Cell type and time point are not known. Source material: PBMCs or a T cell subset sorted from them (not recorded which). CDR3 sequence reads: CASREEGYTF. CDR3 nucleotides: TGTGCCAGCAGAGAAGAAGGCTACACCTTC.